This TCR beta chain appears in the sequencing data of a study of T cell responses to AZD1222 COVID-19 vaccine. Produced via immunoSEQ multiplex PCR; TCRdb's table is partial and in-frame only. The table has more than 20,000 clones, more than 75% seen once. Germline lookup yields CDR1 SNHLY and CDR2 FYNNEI. V lost 5 bases and J 0 bases, leaving 14 bases between the germline ends. This CDR3 is built from 16 residues. The clonotype originates from an adult who received the AZD1222 COVID-19 vaccine. This rearrangement joins TRBV2 to TRBJ1-5; possibly TRBD1 for D (6 bases). The source was peripheral blood, collected 28 days after the second AZD1222 dose. CDR3 sequence reads: CASSRGLGTSNQPQHF. DNA for the CDR3: TGTGCCAGCAGTCGGGGGCTAGGGACTAGCAATCAGCCCCAGCATTTT. The whole variable domain, remainder taken from reference TRBV2 and TRBJ1-5, is EPEVTQTPSHQVTQMGQEVILRCVPISNHLYFYWYRQILGQKVEFLVSFYNNEISEKSEIFDDQFSVERPDGSNFTLKIRSTKLEDSAMYFCASSRGLGTSNQPQHFGDGTRLSIL.